In this sample, the clone carrying this T cell receptor (beta chain) turned up a few times. Only in-frame clones appear in the TCRdb table, and some are missing; sequencing was by immunoSEQ multiplex PCR. The table shows about 160,000 clones, with around 89% occurring only once. The data were taken from a study of blood T cell repertoires in COVID-19. Study-level background: T cells, B-cell-depleted T cells, or PBMCs supplied cDNA or gDNA.

The CDR3 totals 15 residues. The trim removed 1 base at V and 8 bases at J, leaving 11 bases unmatched. Germline CDR1 is MGHRA and CDR2 is YSYEKL. This clonotype was obtained from a woman aged 45-59 years who had recovered from COVID-19. The sample taken for sequencing was PBMCs or T cells enriched from blood (not recorded which). V usage is TRBV4-1 and J usage is TRBJ2-7; 7 positions agree with TRBD2. The CDR3 DNA is TGCGCCAGCAGCCAAGGGGGGGGTACGCTATTGCAGCAGTACTTC. This sequence encodes CASSQGGGTLLQQYF.